These 18 T cell receptor beta chains share one sample of origin, sequenced in a study of T-cell reconstitution after alpha-beta-depleted transplantation in children. Unique molecular identifiers were incorporated when the TCRbeta library was constructed. Via MiXCR, TCRdb re-called the PCR reads, giving one row per CDR3 protein. The data show about 410,000 distinct CDR3 sequences, with over 20% seen just once and over 3.5% held by the top ten. This sample comprised PBMCs from the stem cell graft donor, obtained from the stem cell graft. Receptor source: a human donor who donated a stem cell graft to a child with acute myeloid leukemia.

Ten or more counts support this clonotype. The V and J genes are TRBV29-1 and TRBJ2-7, with D possibly called TRBD1 or TRBD2 (6 bases each). The V gene's germline CDR1 is SQVTM and CDR2 ANQGSEA. The CDR3 consists of 12 residues. Trimming shortened V by 7 bases and J by 6 bases, and 16 bases separated the two germline ends. Here the CDR3 DNA reads TGCAGCGCGATCAAACAGGGAGGCGAGCAGTACTTC. Translating gives CSAIKQGGEQYF.

This clonotype was recorded at least ten times. This sequence joins TRBV29-1 and TRBJ2-1, with 12 bases matching TRBD1. V gave up 6 bases and J gave up 10 bases; unmatched junction bases: 7. The CDR3 totals 13 residues. Germline CDR1 SQVTM, CDR2 ANQGSEA. The CDR3 is CSVVGTGGNEQFF. In DNA form, the CDR3 reads TGCAGCGTCGTTGGGACAGGGGGCAACGAGCAGTTCTTC.

The chain combines TRBV24-1 with TRBJ1-3; weak D call: TRBD1 (5 bases). V was trimmed by 6 bases and J by 4 bases, leaving 12 bases between them. Germline CDR1 is KGHDR and CDR2 is SFDVKD. This CDR3 is 14 amino acids long. The CDR3 coding sequence is TGTGCCACCAGTCCGGGACCCCGAGGAAACACCATATATTTT. Translation gives CATSPGPRGNTIYF.

As to this clonotype: One end of the junction fails to match germline, which may point to a read error. V gene TRBV20-1 combines with J gene TRBJ2-5; 14 nucleotides line up with TRBD2. This CDR3 is 16 amino acids long. CDR1 DFQATT and CDR2 SNEGSKA come from the germline V gene (reference sequence). CDR3 nucleotides: TGCTGTGCCCTTCCGACTAGCGGGAGGGCCGATGAGACCCAGTACTTC. The encoded protein is CCALPTSGRADETQYF.

The chain links TRBV20-1 to TRBJ2-3, with TRBD2 identical over 8 bases. Germline loops: CDR1 DFQATT, CDR2 SNEGSKA (reference sequence). There are 17 residues in the CDR3. After removal of 6 bases from V and 9 bases from J, the junction contained 23 bases not matched to a gene. CDR3 sequence reads: CSADRPHAGTSQSTQYF. CDR3 bases: TGCAGTGCGGACCGACCTCATGCTGGGACTAGTCAGAGCACGCAGTATTTT.

This clonotype was observed a few times. The chain links TRBV7-9 to TRBJ2-7; no clear D. V was pared by 5 bases and J by 5 bases, with 16 bases between. The CDR3 runs 14 residues. Germline CDR1 and CDR2: SEHNR and FQNEAQ (reference sequence). The CDR3 region has the DNA TGTGCCAGCAGCCTCACCGGCCTTGCGGACGAGCAGTACTTC. Protein: CASSLTGLADEQYF.

The chain carries TRBV18 and TRBJ2-2, with D possibly matching TRBD2 (6 bases). Germline CDR1 and CDR2: KGHSH and LQKENI. V lost 3 bases and J 5 bases, leaving 19 bases between the germline ends. The CDR3 sequence is 17 residues long. The DNA of the CDR3 is TGTGCCAGCTCACCTCCCGGGGGAATCAAGATGACCGGGGAGCTGTTTTTT. Translating it yields CASSPPGGIKMTGELFF.

This clonotype was recorded a few times. The chain has TRBV28 and TRBJ2-1; 8 nucleotides match TRBD2. The CDR3 extends over 16 amino acids. Losses at the gene ends were 4 bases for V and 2 bases for J; bases not matched to a gene: 7. CDR1 MDHEN and CDR2 SYDVKM come from the germline V gene. As DNA, the CDR3 is TGTGCCAGCAGTTCTCCGGGACTAGGGGCCTACAATGAGCAGTTCTTC. Translation: CASSSPGLGAYNEQFF.

The chain couples TRBV19 to TRBJ2-7; no reliable D call. The V gene lost 1 base and the J gene lost 0 bases, with 10 bases spanning the gap. The CDR3 is made up of 15 amino acids. Germline CDR1 LNHDA, CDR2 SQIVND (reference sequence). Written as DNA, the CDR3 is TGTGCCAGTAGTATAGTGGGCAGGTTCTCCTACGAGCAGTACTTC. This translates into CASSIVGRFSYEQYF.

CDR3 residues: CASSERTSGYNEQFF. The DNA of the CDR3 is TGTGCCAGCAGTGAACGGACTAGCGGCTACAATGAGCAGTTCTTC. The chain joins TRBV12-3 or TRBV12-4 to TRBJ2-1, with 10 bases identical to TRBD2. The CDR3 spans 15 residues. Trimming took 5 bases from V and 3 from J; bases not matched to a gene: 4.

The rearrangement uses TRBV28 and TRBJ1-4, with D hard to call. Germline CDR1 is MDHEN and CDR2 is SYDVKM. V lost 5 bases to trimming and J lost 4 bases, with 5 bases between them. This CDR3 has 12 residues. The CDR3 region is CASSPHNEKLFF. The CDR3 DNA reads TGTGCCAGCAGTCCTCATAATGAAAAACTGTTTTTT.

Only a few counts were recorded for this clonotype. This chain links TRBV28 with TRBJ2-2; a weak D match, TRBD2 (6 bases). The CDR3 sequence is 17 residues long. V was pared by 7 bases and J by 6 bases, with 24 bases between. Germline V gene data show CDR1 as MDHEN and CDR2 as SYDVKM. The CDR3 reads CASTWGVGGTWAGELFF. The CDR3 nucleotides read TGTGCCAGCACCTGGGGCGTGGGCGGGACCTGGGCCGGGGAGCTGTTTTTT.

This clonotype was seen a handful of times. The genes are TRBV12-3 or TRBV12-4 and TRBJ2-7; the D gene is possibly TRBD2 (6 bases). Between the trimmed V and J ends, which lost 6 bases and 0 bases, there was a span of 12 bases. This CDR3 is 14 amino acids long. CDR3 nucleotide sequence: TGTGCCAGCAGCCGCATGGGGGGCTCCTACGAGCAGTACTTC. This gives the protein CASSRMGGSYEQYF.

The chain uses TRBV20-1 and TRBJ2-1, with D unclear. The CDR3 contains 13 residues. The germline V gene encodes CDR1 DFQATT and CDR2 SNEGSKA (reference sequence). Trimming cost V 6 bases and J 7 bases, with 16 bases left between them. The CDR3 sequence: CSAFRMGFNEQFF. The CDR3 DNA reads as TGCAGTGCCTTCCGGATGGGGTTTAATGAGCAGTTCTTC.

This clonotype was observed a single time. The rearrangement joins TRBV7-2 to TRBJ2-1, with TRBD1 identical over 8 bases. This CDR3 is built from 11 residues. Germline CDR1 reads SGHTA; CDR2 reads FQGNSA. The V segment lost 6 bases and the J segment 13 bases; nucleotides outside the gene matches: 5. The CDR3 sequence: CASSWTGIQFF. For the CDR3, the DNA is TGTGCCAGCAGTTGGACAGGGATTCAGTTCTTC.

This clonotype was detected a few times. V gene TRBV3-1 combines with J gene TRBJ2-7; 9 bases are a match to TRBD2. Germline CDR1 reads LGHDT; CDR2 reads YNNKEL (reference sequence). The CDR3 is 16 residues long. J was trimmed by 6 bases and V by 1 base; bases with no gene match: 10. CDR3 sequence reads: CASSQGWSGGTFEQYF. The CDR3 DNA reads TGTGCCAGCAGCCAAGGGTGGAGCGGGGGGACCTTCGAGCAGTACTTC.

A few counts support this clonotype. The chain joins TRBV9 to TRBJ2-7; 8 bases fit TRBD1. The trim removed 0 bases at V and 5 bases at J, leaving 4 bases unmatched. CDR1 and CDR2 from the germline V gene are SGDLS and YYNGEE. The CDR3 contains 14 residues. The DNA of the CDR3 is TGTGCCAGCAGCGTAGGGAGACAGGGGAACGAGCAGTACTTC. It translates to CASSVGRQGNEQYF. Filled out from reference TRBV9 and TRBJ2-7, the complete variable domain reads DSGVTQTPKHLITATGQRVTLRCSPRSGDLSVYWYQQSLDQGLQFLIQYYNGEERAKGNILERFSAQQFPDLHSELNLSSLELGDSALYFCASSVGRQGNEQYFGPGTRLTVT.

This chain uses TRBV28 with TRBJ1-1, with 12 bases identical to TRBD1. Looked up from germline, CDR1 is MDHEN and CDR2 is SYDVKM. The CDR3 consists of 14 residues. Trimming took 11 bases from V and 6 from J; bases not matched to a gene: 10. In nucleotides, the CDR3 is TGTGCCTTGCGACCGGGACAGGGGGCCGCTGAAGCTTTCTTT. This gives the protein CALRPGQGAAEAFF. Combining the CDR3 with reference TRBV28 and TRBJ1-1 gives the whole variable domain DVKVTQSSRYLVKRTGEKVFLECVQDMDHENMFWYRQDPGLGLRLIYFSYDVKMKEKGDIPEGYSVSREKKERFSLILESASTNQTSMYLCALRPGQGAAEAFFGQGTRLTVV.